The T cell receptor (beta chain) under discussion was sequenced for a study of cytomegalovirus exposure and HLA in healthy donors. By proportion, this clone is medium-sized. The antigen is not known. Germline V gene data show CDR1 as LNHNV and CDR2 as YYDKDF (reference sequence). The CDR3 length is 14 residues. V was trimmed by 0 bases and J by 4 bases, leaving 10 bases between them. Whole-study results and caveats: The number of N-insertions in an Asian-associated ancestry cluster was reportedly below the approximately 690-donor mean in a later analysis. Immune exposure information available was restricted to CMV serostatus. The study designated 150 or so TCR beta chains cytomegalovirus-associated.

PCR amplification relied on 60 Vbeta primers (plus 13 Jbeta primers). Original processing methods: Unique TCR beta chains totaled about 78 million in a later count, with around 11 million of them shared. Assay: immunoSEQ multiplex PCR; the TCRdb copy retains only in-frame clones and omits some. That table gives V, J and clone size, and the DNA gave D and trimming. The data show approximately 110,000 clones, roughly 80% seen once. This chain joins TRBV15 and TRBJ2-7; a possible D gene is TRBD1 (5 bases). The sequence came from a man aged 30 to 45 in good health and CMV-seropositive. The sequenced sample was PBMCs. The CDR3 here is CATSRDQGNYEQYF. The CDR3 DNA reads as TGTGCCACCAGCAGAGATCAGGGAAATTACGAGCAGTACTTC.